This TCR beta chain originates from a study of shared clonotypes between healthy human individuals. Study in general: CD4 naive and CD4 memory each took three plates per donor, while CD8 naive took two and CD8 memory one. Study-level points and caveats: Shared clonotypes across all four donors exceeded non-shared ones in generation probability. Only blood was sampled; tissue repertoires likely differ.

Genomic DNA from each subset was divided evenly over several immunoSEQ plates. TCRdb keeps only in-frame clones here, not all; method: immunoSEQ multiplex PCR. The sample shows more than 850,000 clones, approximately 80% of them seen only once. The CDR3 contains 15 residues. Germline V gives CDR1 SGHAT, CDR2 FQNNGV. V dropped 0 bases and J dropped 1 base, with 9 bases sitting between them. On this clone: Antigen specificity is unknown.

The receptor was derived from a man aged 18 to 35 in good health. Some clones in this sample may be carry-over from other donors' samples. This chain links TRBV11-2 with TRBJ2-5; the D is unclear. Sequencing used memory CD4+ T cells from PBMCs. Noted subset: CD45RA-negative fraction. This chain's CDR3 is CASSLDGKAQETQYF. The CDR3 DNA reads TGTGCCAGCAGCTTAGATGGTAAAGCCCAAGAGACCCAGTACTTC.